The clone carrying this T cell receptor beta chain was seen at least ten times. Antigen unknown. TCRdb reprocessed the 5' RACE reads via MiXCR and lists one record per CDR3 protein. The sample shows some 76,000 distinct CDR3 sequences, roughly 3% of them seen only once. This sample was taken from a study of neurological immune-mediated disorders. From germline, CDR1 is SGHRS and CDR2 YFSETQ. The V end lost 4 bases, the J end lost 0 bases, and 11 bases lay between the germline ends. CDR3 size: 15 residues. Study-wide results and limits: None of the CDR3 amino acid sequences of expanded clones recurred across subjects, suggesting private repertoires in all groups.

The specimen was PBMCs. This TCR came from a woman aged 50 to 60 with multiple sclerosis. J is TRBJ2-4 and V is TRBV5-1, with a weak D call TRBD2 (5 bases). The CDR3 DNA is TGCGCCAGCAGCGCTGGGAGCGGAGCCAAAAACATTCAGTACTTC. This encodes CASSAGSGAKNIQYF. Based on the CDR3 plus reference TRBV5-1 and TRBJ2-4, the full variable domain is KAGVTQTPRYLIKTRGQQVTLSCSPISGHRSVSWYQQTPGQGLQFLFEYFSETQRNKGNFPGRFSGRQFSNSRSEMNVSTLELGDSALYLCASSAGSGAKNIQYFGAGTRLSVL.